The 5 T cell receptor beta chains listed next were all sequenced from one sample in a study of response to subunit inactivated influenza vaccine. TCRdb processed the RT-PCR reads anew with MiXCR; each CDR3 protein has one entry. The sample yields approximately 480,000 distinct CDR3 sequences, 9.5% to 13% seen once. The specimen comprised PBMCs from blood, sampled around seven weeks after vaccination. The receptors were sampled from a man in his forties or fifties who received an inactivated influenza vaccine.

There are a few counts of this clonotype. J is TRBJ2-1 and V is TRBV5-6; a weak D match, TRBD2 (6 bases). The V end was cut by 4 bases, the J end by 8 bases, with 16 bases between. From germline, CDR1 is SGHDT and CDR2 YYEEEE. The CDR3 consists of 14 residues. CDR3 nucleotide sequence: TGTGCCAGCAGCCCGGGACTCCTGAGCGATGAGCAGTTCTTC. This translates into CASSPGLLSDEQFF.

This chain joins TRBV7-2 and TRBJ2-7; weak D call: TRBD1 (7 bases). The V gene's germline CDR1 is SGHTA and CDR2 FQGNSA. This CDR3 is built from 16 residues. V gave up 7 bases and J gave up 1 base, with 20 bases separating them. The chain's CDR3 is CASTYRGGRSSYEQYF. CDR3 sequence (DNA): TGTGCCAGCACCTACAGGGGTGGGAGGTCTTCCTACGAGCAGTACTTC.

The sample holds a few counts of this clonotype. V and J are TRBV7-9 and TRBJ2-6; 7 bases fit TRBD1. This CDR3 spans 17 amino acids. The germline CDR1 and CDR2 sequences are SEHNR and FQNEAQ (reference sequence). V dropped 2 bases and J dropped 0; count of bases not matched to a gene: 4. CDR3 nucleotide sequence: TGTGCCAGCAGCTTAAGAGACAGGGCCTCTGGGGCCAACGTCCTGACTTTC. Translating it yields CASSLRDRASGANVLTF. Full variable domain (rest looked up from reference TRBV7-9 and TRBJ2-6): DTGVSQNPRHKITKRGQNVTFRCDPISEHNRLYWYRQTLGQGPEFLTYFQNEAQLEKSRLLSDRFSAERPKGSFSTLEIQRTEQGDSAMYLCASSLRDRASGANVLTFGAGSRLTVL.

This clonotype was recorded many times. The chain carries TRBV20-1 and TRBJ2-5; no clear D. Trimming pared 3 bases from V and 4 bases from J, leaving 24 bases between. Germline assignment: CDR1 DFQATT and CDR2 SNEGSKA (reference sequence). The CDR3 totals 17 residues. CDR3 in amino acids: CSARGPSGHPGGETQYF. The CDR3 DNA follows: TGCAGTGCTAGGGGCCCCTCGGGCCACCCGGGTGGAGAGACCCAGTACTTC.

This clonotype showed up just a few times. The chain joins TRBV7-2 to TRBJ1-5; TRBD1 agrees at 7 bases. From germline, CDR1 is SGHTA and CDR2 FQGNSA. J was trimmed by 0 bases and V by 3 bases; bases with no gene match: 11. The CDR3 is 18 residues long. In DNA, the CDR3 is TGTGCCAGCAGCTTGCGGGACAGTCTTCGTTATAGCAATCAGCCCCAGCATTTT. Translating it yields CASSLRDSLRYSNQPQHF.